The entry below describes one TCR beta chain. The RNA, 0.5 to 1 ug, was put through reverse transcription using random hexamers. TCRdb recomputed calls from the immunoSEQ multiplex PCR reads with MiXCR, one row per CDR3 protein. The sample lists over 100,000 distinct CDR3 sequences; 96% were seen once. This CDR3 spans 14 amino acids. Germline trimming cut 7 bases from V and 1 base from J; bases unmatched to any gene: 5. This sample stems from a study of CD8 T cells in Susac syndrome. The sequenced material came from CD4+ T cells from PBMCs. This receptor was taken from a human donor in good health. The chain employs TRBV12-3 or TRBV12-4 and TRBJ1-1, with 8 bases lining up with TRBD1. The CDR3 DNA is TGTGCCAGCACCCAGGGACAGGCGAACACTGAAGCTTTCTTT. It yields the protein CASTQGQANTEAFF.